What follows are 17 T cell receptor beta chains derived from one specimen sequenced in a study of T cells in Graves' hyperthyroidism and ophthalmopathy. Regions amplified from RNA transcripts were the TCR beta CDR3 regions. A first-round RT-PCR of the TCR CDR3 used the HTBI primer set. TCRdb re-called the multiplex PCR reads through MiXCR, storing one row per CDR3 protein. The sample holds 350,000 to 500,000 distinct CDR3 sequences; roughly an eighth are singletons and the top ten take more than 4.5%. Sequencing was performed on blood. Every receptor here comes from a woman aged 18-29 years with Graves' hyperthyroidism.

This clonotype has only a few counts. This chain links TRBV9 with TRBJ2-5, with 12 bases aligning to TRBD1. The V gene's germline CDR1 is SGDLS and CDR2 YYNGEE. The length of the CDR3 is 15 residues. The V and J ends lost 3 bases and 5 bases, in that order; junction bases with no gene match: 5. Written as DNA, the CDR3 is TGTGCCAGCAGCGCGGGGACAGGGGGCTTTGAGACCCAGTACTTC. Amino acids: CASSAGTGGFETQYF.

This clonotype was observed at least ten times. This chain connects TRBV12-3 or TRBV12-4 to TRBJ1-2, with 9 bases aligning to TRBD1. The CDR3 contains 17 residues. Germline trimming cut 0 bases from V and 2 bases from J; bases unmatched to any gene: 7. This chain's CDR3 is CASSLALRGQGNYGYTF. The CDR3 coding sequence is TGTGCCAGCAGTTTAGCGCTTCGGGGACAGGGCAACTATGGCTACACCTTC.

This clonotype was counted a few times. The chain links TRBV28 to TRBJ2-5; a weak D match, TRBD1 (6 bases). This CDR3 has 19 amino acids. Germline V gene lookup returns CDR1 MDHEN and CDR2 SYDVKM. Trimming took off 2 bases at V and 4 bases at J, with 26 bases between the two ends. The CDR3 region is CASSLPGVGATRVGETQYF. The CDR3 nucleotides read TGTGCCAGCAGTTTACCGGGTGTGGGGGCCACCAGGGTAGGAGAGACCCAGTACTTC.

This clonotype was found many times. V is TRBV6-2 or TRBV6-3 and J is TRBJ2-7, with 8 bases lining up with TRBD1. This CDR3 region has 16 residues. V lost 6 bases and J lost 0; bases outside the gene matches: 10. Germline V gene data show CDR1 as MNHEY and CDR2 as SVGEGT. CDR3 amino acids: CASRNDRGHSSYEQYF. In nucleotides, the CDR3 is TGTGCCAGCAGAAACGACAGGGGCCATAGCTCCTACGAGCAGTACTTC.

This clonotype was counted ten times or more. The chain combines TRBV6-1 with TRBJ1-2; D is uncertain. Trimming cost V 3 bases and J 2 bases, with 10 bases left between them. Germline assignment: CDR1 MNHNS and CDR2 SASEGT. This CDR3 is 14 amino acids long. In DNA form, the CDR3 reads TGTGCCAGCAGTGACACGGGGTACAACTATGGCTACACCTTC. Translation: CASSDTGYNYGYTF.

This clonotype appeared many times. The CDR3 nucleotides read TGTGCCAGCAGCCCGTCGCCAGATACGCAGTATTTT. Amino acid sequence: CASSPSPDTQYF. This chain joins TRBV3-1 and TRBJ2-3, with D unclear. The CDR3 is 12 residues long. Germline CDR1 and CDR2: LGHDT and YNNKEL (reference sequence). The ends were cut back, 4 bases at V and 4 bases at J, with 6 bases in the middle.

V usage is TRBV19 and J usage is TRBJ2-1; possibly TRBD1 for D (6 bases). CDR1 is LNHDA and CDR2 is SQIVND in the germline V gene (reference sequence). This CDR3 comprises 16 residues. V gave up 7 bases and J gave up 0 bases, with 16 bases separating them. The DNA of the CDR3 is TGTGCCAGTACCCCCAGGGGAGCGATCTCCTACAATGAGCAGTTCTTC. Amino acid sequence: CASTPRGAISYNEQFF.

This clonotype has a count of ten or more. The rearrangement uses TRBV12-3 or TRBV12-4 and TRBJ2-5; tentative D call: TRBD1 (6 bases). V lost 3 bases to trimming and J lost 7 bases, with 15 bases between them. This CDR3 region has 14 residues. CDR3: CASSFIGGTGTQYF. CDR3 coding DNA: TGTGCCAGCAGTTTTATTGGGGGCACGGGGACCCAGTACTTC.

This clonotype has a count of ten or more. The gene calls are TRBV7-3 and TRBJ2-6; TRBD1 agrees at 7 bases. The CDR3 spans 18 residues. CDR1 and CDR2 (germline): SGHTA, FQGTGA. J was trimmed by 1 base and V by 5 bases; bases with no gene match: 11. The chain's CDR3 is CASSPILMTGSGANVLTF. The DNA for the CDR3 is TGTGCCAGCAGCCCCATATTAATGACAGGGTCTGGGGCCAACGTCCTGACTTTC.

This clonotype was seen a handful of times. V and J are TRBV29-1 and TRBJ1-1; 7 bases match TRBD1. With 6 bases clipped from V and 1 base from J, the junction kept 5 bases outside the gene matches. There are 13 residues in the CDR3. In germline, CDR1 is SQVTM, CDR2 ANQGSEA. As DNA, the CDR3 is TGCAGCGTCGAGGGGGCCGCGAACACTGAAGCTTTCTTT. Protein product: CSVEGAANTEAFF.

This clonotype appeared many times. The chain is built from TRBV28 and TRBJ1-6, with D maybe TRBD1 (5 bases). This CDR3 is built from 14 residues. Looked up from germline, CDR1 is MDHEN and CDR2 is SYDVKM. V was trimmed by 7 bases and J by 8 bases, leaving 15 bases between them. The CDR3 reads CASTPGTGHSPLHF. The CDR3 region has the DNA TGTGCCAGCACCCCCGGGACGGGACATTCACCCCTCCACTTT.

This clonotype has a handful of counts. The V and J genes are TRBV12-5 and TRBJ2-1, with 8 bases lining up with TRBD2. V gave up 3 bases and J gave up 5 bases; unmatched junction bases: 15. The germline gives CDR1 LGHNT, CDR2 FRNRAP. This CDR3 is 18 amino acids long. The chain's CDR3 is CASGFLTERESPHNEQFF. CDR3 nucleotides: TGTGCTAGTGGTTTCCTTACAGAGCGGGAGTCCCCCCACAATGAGCAGTTCTTC.

The sample holds many counts of this clonotype. The genes are TRBV7-9 and TRBJ2-2, with unresolved D. Deletions cut 2 bases from V and 4 bases from J, with 8 bases between. The CDR3 extends over 14 amino acids. CDR1 and CDR2 from the germline V gene are SEHNR and FQNEAQ (reference sequence). CDR3: CASSLLRRTGELFF. The DNA of the CDR3 is TGTGCCAGCAGCTTACTCCGGCGCACCGGGGAGCTGTTTTTT.

This clonotype was recorded at least ten times. The genes are TRBV5-5 and TRBJ2-1; perhaps TRBD2 as D (6 bases). CDR1 is SGHKS, CDR2 YYEKEE, per germline (reference sequence). The CDR3 has 16 amino acids. V shed 0 bases and J shed 0 bases, with 10 bases lying between them. CDR3 loop: CASSLVGGVSYNEQFF. CDR3 bases: TGTGCCAGCAGCTTGGTCGGGGGAGTCTCCTACAATGAGCAGTTCTTC.

The genes are TRBV5-6 and TRBJ1-4; maybe TRBD1 (5 bases). Germline assignment: CDR1 SGHDT and CDR2 YYEEEE. V dropped 4 bases and J dropped 8 bases, with 21 bases sitting between them. The CDR3 loop spans 16 amino acids. CDR3 sequence: CASSPSLMRAGEKLFF. CDR3 sequence (DNA): TGTGCCAGCAGCCCCTCCCTGATGAGGGCAGGGGAAAAACTGTTTTTT.

There are many counts of this clonotype. The V gene is TRBV28, the J gene TRBJ2-7; 8 positions match TRBD2. The trim removed 3 bases at V and 4 bases at J, leaving 14 bases unmatched. This CDR3 comprises 17 residues. The germline CDR1 and CDR2 sequences are MDHEN and SYDVKM. CDR3 nucleotides: TGTGCCAGCAGTTTGAAGCTCGGGGGGGGGGACGCTTACGAGCAGTACTTC. Residues: CASSLKLGGGDAYEQYF.

This clonotype was seen at least ten times. The chain joins TRBV12-3 or TRBV12-4 to TRBJ1-5; 7 bases line up with TRBD1. CDR3 size: 15 residues. Trimming cost V 6 bases and J 1 base; bases outside gene matches: 6. The CDR3 region is CASREGGGSNQPQHF. The CDR3 nucleotides are TGTGCCAGCAGGGAGGGAGGGGGCAGCAATCAGCCCCAGCATTTT.